The 13 T cell receptor beta chains below come from one sample, sequenced in a study of Siglec-9 on CD8 T cells in melanoma. The assay was immunoSEQ multiplex PCR, and TCRdb's table has in-frame clones only and misses some. The table records roughly 30,000 clones, less than 85% of them present only once. Sequences were obtained from Siglec-9- CD8+ T cells sorted from blood. The receptors come from a human donor in good health.

The chain links TRBV30 to TRBJ1-1, with D uncertain. Germline V gives CDR1 GTSNPN, CDR2 SVGIG (reference sequence). The V gene lost 4 bases and the J gene lost 0 bases, with 12 bases spanning the gap. The CDR3 sequence is 14 residues long. CDR3 DNA sequence: TGTGCCTGGACTTGGACCCTTATGAACACTGAAGCTTTCTTT. This encodes CAWTWTLMNTEAFF.

The J gene is TRBJ2-7, the V gene TRBV7-9; 7 positions agree with TRBD1. V was pared by 5 bases and J by 7 bases, with 11 bases of the junction left unmatched. This CDR3 contains 14 residues. Germline V gene data show CDR1 as SEHNR and CDR2 as FQNEAQ (reference sequence). CDR3 coding DNA: TGTGCCAGCAGCCCAGGGGGACCTCTAGGGGAGCAGTACTTC. This encodes CASSPGGPLGEQYF.

This clone is labeled as medium-sized (0.01 to 0.1%). The chain has TRBV7-8 and TRBJ1-4, with D tentatively TRBD1 (6 bases). This CDR3 contains 15 residues. Trimming removed 5 bases from V and 2 bases from J, with 12 bases in between. The V gene's germline CDR1 is SGHVS and CDR2 FQNEAQ. The CDR3 loop is CASSTSDSTNEKLFF. For the CDR3, the DNA is TGTGCCAGCAGCACGTCGGACAGCACTAATGAAAAACTGTTTTTT.

The chain carries TRBV6-6 and TRBJ1-5; the match to TRBD1 covers 8 bases. Germline CDR1 and CDR2: MNHNY and SVGAGI (reference sequence). With 0 bases clipped from V and 4 bases from J, the junction kept 2 bases outside the gene matches. The CDR3 consists of 15 residues. CDR3 sequence (DNA): TGTGCCAGCAGTTACTCGAGGACAGGGAATCAGCCCCAGCATTTT. This gives the protein CASSYSRTGNQPQHF.

V is TRBV6-5 and J is TRBJ2-7; D is undetermined. Germline V gene data show CDR1 as MNHEY and CDR2 as SVGAGI. The CDR3 is 15 residues long. Trimming removed 0 bases at V and 3 bases at J, with 12 bases between. CDR3 region: CASSYSRHPYYEQYF. CDR3 in DNA: TGTGCCAGCAGTTACTCGAGACACCCTTACTACGAGCAGTACTTC.

V is TRBV29-1 and J is TRBJ1-2; TRBD1 matches 7 bases. Germline V gene sequence: CDR1 SQVTM, CDR2 ANQGSEA. The CDR3 contains 14 residues. V lost 3 bases to trimming and J lost 2 bases; unmatched junction nucleotides: 6. In DNA, the CDR3 is TGCAGCGTTGATGAAGGGGGCGACAACTATGGCTACACCTTC. Translation gives CSVDEGGDNYGYTF.

The gene calls are TRBV19 and TRBJ1-1; weak D call: TRBD1 (6 bases). This CDR3 contains 11 residues. Germline V gene data show CDR1 as LNHDA and CDR2 as SQIVND (reference sequence). Trimming took off 8 bases at V and 7 bases at J, with 11 bases between the two ends. For the CDR3, the DNA is TGTGCCAGTCTCAGGGACAATGAAGCTTTCTTT. Translating gives CASLRDNEAFF.

This clone was counted a single time. V is TRBV6-1 and J is TRBJ2-2; a weak D match, TRBD1 (6 bases). The germline gives CDR1 MNHNS, CDR2 SASEGT. V dropped 7 bases and J dropped 1 base, with 10 bases sitting between them. CDR3 size: 14 residues. The CDR3 DNA is TGTGCCAGCACTGGGACACTGAACACCGGGGAGCTGTTTTTT. Translated: CASTGTLNTGELFF.

This clone has more than one count but fewer than ten. This chain's CDR3 is CASSLTGPPNYGYTF. The CDR3, as DNA: TGTGCCAGCAGCTTAACAGGCCCCCCTAACTATGGCTACACCTTC. The V call is TRBV7-9, the J call TRBJ1-2; D possibly corresponds to TRBD1 (5 bases). Germline values: CDR1 SEHNR, CDR2 FQNEAQ (reference sequence). The V end was cut by 2 bases, the J end by 0 bases, with 10 bases between. The CDR3 extends over 15 amino acids.

The chain links TRBV27 to TRBJ1-3, with D possibly TRBD1 on 6 matching bases. The ends were cut back, 2 bases at V and 1 base at J, with 9 bases in the middle. The germline CDR1 and CDR2 sequences are MNHEY and SMNVEV (reference sequence). The CDR3 has 15 amino acids. CDR3 loop: CASSLMGTSGNTIYF. DNA for the CDR3: TGTGCCAGCAGTTTAATGGGGACATCTGGAAACACCATATATTTT.

This clone has just one count. CDR3 amino acids: CASSQGGGDTEAFF. The DNA for the CDR3 is TGTGCCAGCAGCCAAGGTGGAGGAGACACTGAAGCTTTCTTT. The chain recombines TRBV4-2 with TRBJ1-1; D unclear. V dropped 1 base and J dropped 3 bases, with 9 bases sitting between them. CDR1 is LGHNA, CDR2 YNFKEQ, per germline. The CDR3 runs to 14 residues.

This clone has more than one count but fewer than ten. The CDR3 is CASAGGTEAFF. The CDR3 DNA sequence: TGCGCCAGCGCGGGGGGCACTGAAGCTTTCTTT. The chain has TRBV5-1 and TRBJ1-1; a possible D gene is TRBD1 (5 bases). The V end was cut by 7 bases, the J end by 4 bases, with 8 bases between. The germline V gene has CDR1 SGHRS and CDR2 YFSETQ. The CDR3 covers 11 residues.

Turning to this clone: The same CDR3 arises from other DNA sequences in this sample as well. The CDR3, as DNA: TGTGCCAGCAGCTCAAGTCAAGACAATGAGCAGTTCTTC. It translates to CASSSSQDNEQFF. The J gene is TRBJ2-1, the V gene TRBV7-6; no definite D call. The V and J ends lost 4 bases and 5 bases respectively, with 9 bases between them. The CDR3 totals 13 residues. From germline, CDR1 is SGHVS and CDR2 FNYEAQ.